The TCR beta chain described here comes from a study of OX40 agonist ivuxolimab in advanced cancers. In the study overall: Ivuxolimab was an agonistic, fully human IgG2 monoclonal antibody directed against OX40 (CD134), a costimulatory receptor. Intravenous ivuxolimab was administered to patients every 2 weeks at six dose levels: 0.01, 0.1, 0.3, 1.5, 3 and 10 mg/kg. Of the roughly 54 patients in dose escalation, around 20 had hepatocellular carcinoma, around 15 had melanoma, 9 had renal cell carcinoma and 9 had head and neck cancer. The dose-escalation cohort was 80% to 90% male with a mean age of around 64 years, ranging from about 20 to 80. Patients were allowed to have had prior anti-PD-1, anti-PD-L1 or anti-CTLA-4 therapy, and more than 30% of the dose-escalation patients had previously received checkpoint inhibitors. Partial responses occurred in three dose-escalation patients: two with cutaneous melanoma and one with hepatocellular carcinoma. The point of sequencing TCRbeta in the periphery was to test whether ivuxolimab changed TCR sequence diversity and drove clonal T-cell expansion. The paper reports the monotherapy dose-escalation portion (N = 52 patients) of the phase I ivuxolimab trial.

Genomic DNA was extracted from sorted cells for sequencing of the TCRbeta CDR3 region. The immunoSEQ Assay was used to sequence the TCRbeta CDR3 regions. TCRdb re-hosts the immuneACCESS table, in-frame sequences only. Its copies lack some clones; in the studies checked, an unresolved V gene accounts for under half of them, and the cause for the rest is not known. Within this sample are about 100,000 clones, with 80% to 95% of them counted one time only. Of the sample, 0.54% falls within the top ten clones. According to the germline V gene (reference sequence), CDR1 reads MNHEY and CDR2 reads SMNVEV. The CDR3, cysteine through phenylalanine, is 17 amino acids long. The only DNA kept is the CDR3, 51 bases in frame from the first base. Compared with germline, V lacks 6 bases and J lacks 4 bases; bases without a gene match: 7. With regard to this clone: Its antigen is not yet known. No clone much larger than this one lies a single base away; base qualities are absent.

Study-level results and caveats: At doses from 0.1 to 3.0 mg/kg, clonal expansion was seen in both CD4+ and CD8+ blood T cells between baseline and week 6. Which antigens the clonally expanded peripheral T cells were specific for was not determined. After ivuxolimab, CD8+ T cells had more expanded clones than CD4+ T cells on average. In the 0.1-3.0 mg/kg groups, partial responders were among the patients with the lowest normalized peripheral clonal expansion, particularly in CD8+ T cells. Low levels of normalized T-cell clonal expansion were also shown by some nonresponding patients.

The trial excluded patients who had a history of autoimmune disease or were on systemic immunosuppression. In every dose cohort, peripheral blood was drawn for TCR sequencing at baseline, cycle 4 day 1, and cycle 7 day 1. The samples were drawn from a first-in-human, open-label, multicenter phase I dose-escalation trial of ivuxolimab. Adults with locally advanced or metastatic head and neck squamous cell, hepatocellular, melanoma or renal cell carcinoma were enrolled in the trial. Before TCR sequencing, CD4+ T cells and CD8+ T cells from peripheral blood were sorted into separate populations. The chain is made from TRBV27 and TRBJ2-6; the central 12 bases match TRBD2. The sequence came from an adult with an advanced solid tumor such as melanoma, head and neck, liver or kidney cancer. The specimen comprised CD4+ or CD8+ T cells sorted from blood, sampled in a trial of the OX40 agonist ivuxolimab. The CDR3 region has the sequence CASRSPSGRGGANVLTF. The sequence in DNA is TGTGCCAGCAGATCCCCTAGCGGGAGGGGAGGGGCCAACGTCCTGACTTTC.